This T cell receptor beta chain was profiled in a study of CD8 T cells in ankylosing spondylitis. V was cut by 5 bases and J by 7 bases, with 14 bases left in between. From germline, CDR1 is SGHTA and CDR2 FQGNSA. The CDR3 contains 14 residues. A word on this clonotype: The target antigen is unknown.

Study-wide results and caveats: Significant enrichment of disease-linked clones was reported in matched ankylosing spondylitis synovial fluid. Existing reports had already noted some motif variants in reactive arthritis synovial fluid and blood.

Making the TCR beta libraries involved quantitative 5'-RACE with molecular barcodes. TCRdb fed the 5' RACE reads into MiXCR, producing one record per CDR3 protein. This sample has roughly 40,000 distinct CDR3 sequences, with roughly 9.6% found just once. The sequence derives from a male donor with ankylosing spondylitis or in good health (not recorded which). The chain joins TRBV7-2 to TRBJ1-4; no definite D call. The specimen was blood, either unsorted or a sorted T cell fraction (not recorded which). The CDR3 protein is CASSPGPQTEKLFF. The CDR3 DNA reads as TGTGCCAGCAGCCCGGGCCCCCAGACTGAAAAACTGTTTTTT.